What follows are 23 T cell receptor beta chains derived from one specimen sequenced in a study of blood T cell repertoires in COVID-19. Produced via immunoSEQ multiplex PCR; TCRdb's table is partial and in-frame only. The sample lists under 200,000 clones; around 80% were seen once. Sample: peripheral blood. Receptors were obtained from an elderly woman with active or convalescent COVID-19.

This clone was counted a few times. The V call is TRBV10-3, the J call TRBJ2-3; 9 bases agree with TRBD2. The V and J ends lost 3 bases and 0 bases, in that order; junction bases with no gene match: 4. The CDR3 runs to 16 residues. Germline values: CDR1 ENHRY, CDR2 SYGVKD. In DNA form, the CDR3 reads TGTGCCATCAGTGATCAGACTAGCGGTAGCACAGATACGCAGTATTTT. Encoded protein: CAISDQTSGSTDTQYF.

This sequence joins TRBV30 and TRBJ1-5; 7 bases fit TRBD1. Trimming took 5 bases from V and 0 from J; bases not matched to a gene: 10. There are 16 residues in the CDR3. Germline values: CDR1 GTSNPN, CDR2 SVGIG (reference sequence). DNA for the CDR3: TGTGCCTGGCACCCGGGACAGTCATTTAGCAATCAGCCCCAGCATTTT. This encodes CAWHPGQSFSNQPQHF.

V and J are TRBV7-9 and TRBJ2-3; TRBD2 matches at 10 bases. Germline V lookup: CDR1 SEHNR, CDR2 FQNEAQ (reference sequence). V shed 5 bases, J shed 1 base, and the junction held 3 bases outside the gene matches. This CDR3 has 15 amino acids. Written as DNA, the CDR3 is TGTGCCAGCAGCCCAGGGACTAGCGGCACAGATACGCAGTATTTT. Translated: CASSPGTSGTDTQYF.

The CDR3 region is CASSFGTDHGYTF. The DNA of the CDR3 is TGCGCCAGCAGCTTCGGGACAGACCATGGCTACACCTTC. This sequence joins TRBV5-1 and TRBJ1-2, with 7 bases fitting TRBD1. This CDR3 spans 13 amino acids. With 2 bases clipped from V and 6 bases from J, the junction kept 4 bases outside the gene matches. Germline V gene sequence: CDR1 SGHRS, CDR2 YFSETQ.

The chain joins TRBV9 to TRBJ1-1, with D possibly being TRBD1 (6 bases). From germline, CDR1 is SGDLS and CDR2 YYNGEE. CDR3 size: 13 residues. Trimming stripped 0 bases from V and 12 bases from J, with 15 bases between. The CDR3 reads CASSVGWTAEPFF. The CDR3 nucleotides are TGTGCCAGCAGCGTAGGTTGGACAGCGGAACCTTTCTTT.

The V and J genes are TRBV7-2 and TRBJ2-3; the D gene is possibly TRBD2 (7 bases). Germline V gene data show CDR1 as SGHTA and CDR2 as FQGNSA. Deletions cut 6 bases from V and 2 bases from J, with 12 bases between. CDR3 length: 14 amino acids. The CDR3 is CASRSGGATDTQYF. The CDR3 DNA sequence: TGTGCCAGCAGGTCTGGGGGGGCCACAGATACGCAGTATTTT. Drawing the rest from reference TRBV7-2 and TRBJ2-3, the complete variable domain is GAGVSQSPSNKVTEKGKDVELRCDPISGHTALYWYRQSLGQGLEFLIYFQGNSAPDKSGLPSDRFSAERTGGSVSTLTIQRTQQEDSAVYLCASRSGGATDTQYFGPGTRLTVL.

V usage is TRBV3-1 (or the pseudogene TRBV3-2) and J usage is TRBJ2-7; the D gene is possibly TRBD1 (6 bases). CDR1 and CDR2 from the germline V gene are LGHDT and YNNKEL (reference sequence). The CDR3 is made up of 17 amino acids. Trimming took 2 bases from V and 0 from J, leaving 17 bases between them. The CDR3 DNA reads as TGTGCCAGCAGCCAAAAGAGTGCGTGGGACACCTCCTACGAGCAGTACTTC. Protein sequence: CASSQKSAWDTSYEQYF.

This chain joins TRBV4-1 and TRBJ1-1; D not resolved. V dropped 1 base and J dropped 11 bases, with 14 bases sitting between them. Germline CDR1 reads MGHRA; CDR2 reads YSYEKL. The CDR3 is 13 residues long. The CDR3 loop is CASSQGTIREAFF. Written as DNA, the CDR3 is TGCGCCAGCAGCCAAGGTACGATACGGGAGGCTTTCTTT.

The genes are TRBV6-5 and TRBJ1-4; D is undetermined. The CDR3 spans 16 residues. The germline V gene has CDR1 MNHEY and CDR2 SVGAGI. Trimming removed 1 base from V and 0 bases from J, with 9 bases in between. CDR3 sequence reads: CASSYWLSTTNEKLFF. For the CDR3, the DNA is TGTGCCAGCAGTTACTGGCTGTCGACAACTAATGAAAAACTGTTTTTT.

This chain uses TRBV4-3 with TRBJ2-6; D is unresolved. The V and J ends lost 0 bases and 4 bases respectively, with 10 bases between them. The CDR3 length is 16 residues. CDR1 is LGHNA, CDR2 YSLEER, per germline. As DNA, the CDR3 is TGCGCCAGCAGCCAAGATAGTGAGGTAGGGGCCAACGTCCTGACTTTC. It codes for CASSQDSEVGANVLTF.

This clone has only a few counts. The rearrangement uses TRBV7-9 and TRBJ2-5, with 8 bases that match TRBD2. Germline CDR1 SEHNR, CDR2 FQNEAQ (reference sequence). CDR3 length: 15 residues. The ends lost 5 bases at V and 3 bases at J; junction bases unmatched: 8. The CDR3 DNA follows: TGTGCCAGCAGCCGGGGTAGCGGGGTGGAAGAGACCCAGTACTTC. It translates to CASSRGSGVEETQYF.

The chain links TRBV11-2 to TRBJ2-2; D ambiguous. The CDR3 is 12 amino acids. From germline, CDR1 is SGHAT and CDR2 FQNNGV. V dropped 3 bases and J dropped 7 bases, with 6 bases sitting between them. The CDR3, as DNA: TGTGCCAGCAGCTTTGAGGTCGGGGAGCTGTTTTTT. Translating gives CASSFEVGELFF.

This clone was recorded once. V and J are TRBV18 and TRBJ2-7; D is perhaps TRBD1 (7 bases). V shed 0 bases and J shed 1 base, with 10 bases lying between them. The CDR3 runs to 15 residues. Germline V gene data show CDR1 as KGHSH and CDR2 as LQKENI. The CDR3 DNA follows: TGTGCCAGCTCACCACCGGCAGGGGGGTCCTACGAGCAGTACTTC. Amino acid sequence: CASSPPAGGSYEQYF.

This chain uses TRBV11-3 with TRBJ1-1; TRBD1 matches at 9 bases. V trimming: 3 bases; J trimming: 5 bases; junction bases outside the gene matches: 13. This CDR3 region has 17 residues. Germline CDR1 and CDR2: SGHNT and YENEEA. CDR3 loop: CASSLGVMGTGSTEAFF. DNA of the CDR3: TGTGCCAGCAGCTTGGGGGTGATGGGGACAGGGAGTACTGAAGCTTTCTTT.

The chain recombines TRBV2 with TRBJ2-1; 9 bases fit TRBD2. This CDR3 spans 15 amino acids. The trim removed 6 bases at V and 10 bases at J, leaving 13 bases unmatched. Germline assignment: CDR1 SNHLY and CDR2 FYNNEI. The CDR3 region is CASSGERGASREQFF. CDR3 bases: TGTGCCAGCAGCGGGGAGCGGGGGGCCTCACGGGAGCAGTTCTTC.

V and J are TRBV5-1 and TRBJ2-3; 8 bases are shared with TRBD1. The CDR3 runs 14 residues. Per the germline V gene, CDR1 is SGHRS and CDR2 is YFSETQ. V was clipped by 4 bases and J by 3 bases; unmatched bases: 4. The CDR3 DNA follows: TGCGCCAGCAGCCGGGGACAGGAGACAGATACGCAGTATTTT. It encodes CASSRGQETDTQYF.

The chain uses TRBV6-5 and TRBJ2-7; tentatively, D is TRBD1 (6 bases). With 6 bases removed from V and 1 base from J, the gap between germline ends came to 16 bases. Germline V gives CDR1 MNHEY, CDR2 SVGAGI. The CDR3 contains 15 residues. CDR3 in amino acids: CASSDGTRLSYEQYF. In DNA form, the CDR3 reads TGTGCCAGCAGCGACGGGACAAGGTTATCCTACGAGCAGTACTTC.

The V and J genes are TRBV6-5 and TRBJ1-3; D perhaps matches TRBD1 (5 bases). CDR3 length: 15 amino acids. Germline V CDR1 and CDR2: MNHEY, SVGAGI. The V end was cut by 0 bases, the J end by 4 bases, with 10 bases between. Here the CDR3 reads CASSYSQGRGNTIYF. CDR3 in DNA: TGTGCCAGCAGTTACTCCCAGGGAAGGGGAAACACCATATATTTT.

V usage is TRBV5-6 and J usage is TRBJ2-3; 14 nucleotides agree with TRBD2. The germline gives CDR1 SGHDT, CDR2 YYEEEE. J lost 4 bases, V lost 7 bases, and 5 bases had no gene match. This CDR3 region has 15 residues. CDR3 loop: CASRRTSGGSDTQYF. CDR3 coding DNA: TGTGCCAGCCGCCGGACTAGCGGGGGGTCAGATACGCAGTATTTT.

This CDR3 is CASSQGTDNEKLFF. The CDR3, as DNA: TGTGCCAGCAGCCAAGGGACAGATAATGAAAAACTGTTTTTT. The chain employs TRBV3-1 (or the pseudogene TRBV3-2) and TRBJ1-4, with D perhaps TRBD1 (6 bases). CDR1 is LGHDT and CDR2 is YNNKEL in the germline V gene (reference sequence). V shed 1 base and J shed 4 bases, with 7 bases lying between them. The CDR3 has 14 amino acids.

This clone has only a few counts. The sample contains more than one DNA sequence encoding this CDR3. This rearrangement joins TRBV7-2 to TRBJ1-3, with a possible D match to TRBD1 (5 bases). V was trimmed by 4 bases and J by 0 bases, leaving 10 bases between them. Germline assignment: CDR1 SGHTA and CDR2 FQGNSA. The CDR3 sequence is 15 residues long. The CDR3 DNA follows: TGTGCCAGCAGCTGGGACTCAAGCTCTGGAAACACCATATATTTT. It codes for CASSWDSSSGNTIYF.

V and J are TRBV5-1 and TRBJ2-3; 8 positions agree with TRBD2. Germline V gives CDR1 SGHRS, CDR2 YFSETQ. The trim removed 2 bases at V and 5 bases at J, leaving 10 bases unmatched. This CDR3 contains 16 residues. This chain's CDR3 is CASSLTSGGGQDTQYF. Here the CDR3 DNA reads TGCGCCAGCAGCTTAACGAGCGGGGGCGGTCAAGATACGCAGTATTTT.

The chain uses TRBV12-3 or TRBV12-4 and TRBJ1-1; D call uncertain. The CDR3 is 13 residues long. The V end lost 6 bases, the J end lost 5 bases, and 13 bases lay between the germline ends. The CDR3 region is CASSPRVRTEAFF. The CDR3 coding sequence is TGTGCCAGCAGCCCTCGAGTACGGACTGAAGCTTTCTTT.